The 13 T cell receptor beta chains reported below all come from one sample, sequenced in a study of cytomegalovirus exposure and HLA in healthy donors. Profiled with immunoSEQ multiplex PCR; TCRdb holds only in-frame clones, not every one. Here the sample spans 95,000 to 120,000 clones, roughly 84% being singletons. Material: PBMCs. The receptors were sampled from a woman younger than 30 in good health and CMV-seronegative.

The V call is TRBV4-1, the J call TRBJ2-1; the match to TRBD2 covers 14 bases. From germline, CDR1 is MGHRA and CDR2 YSYEKL. V lost 3 bases, J lost 8 bases, and 9 bases stayed unmatched. This CDR3 contains 17 residues. DNA of the CDR3: TGCGCCAGCAGCCACCGACTAGCGGGGGGGCTTCAGGATGAGCAGTTCTTC. It is translated as CASSHRLAGGLQDEQFF.

This clone appeared a single time. This sequence joins TRBV5-1 and TRBJ1-1; no clear D gene. The CDR3 is 11 amino acids. V was trimmed by 4 bases and J by 2 bases, leaving 3 bases between them. Germline values: CDR1 SGHRS, CDR2 YFSETQ. CDR3 sequence (DNA): TGCGCCAGCAGCCAAAACACTGAAGCTTTCTTT. Translated, it gives CASSQNTEAFF.

The rearrangement links TRBV12-5 to TRBJ2-7; 11 bases match TRBD1. Germline CDR1 reads LGHNT; CDR2 reads FRNRAP. This CDR3 has 13 amino acids. V lost 5 bases, J lost 4 bases, and 1 base stayed unmatched. CDR3: CASGRDRGYEQYF. The DNA of the CDR3 is TGTGCTAGTGGTCGGGACAGGGGGTACGAGCAGTACTTC.

This chain joins TRBV13 and TRBJ2-5; 13 bases match TRBD2. V lost 3 bases and J lost 3; bases outside the gene matches: 1. Germline CDR1 and CDR2: PRHDT and FYEKMQ (reference sequence). The CDR3 spans 15 residues. The CDR3 DNA follows: TGTGCCAGCAGCTTCACTAGCGGGGGGGAAGAGACCCAGTACTTC. Its protein product is CASSFTSGGEETQYF.

The sample holds a few counts of this clone. This chain joins TRBV14 and TRBJ1-2; 9 bases match TRBD1. The CDR3 is 14 residues long. Germline-derived CDR1 and CDR2 are SGHDN and FVKESK. V lost 8 bases, J lost 4 bases, and 8 bases stayed unmatched. The CDR3 DNA is TGTGCCAGCGGGACAGGGACGTTGAGCTATGGCTACACCTTC. Translated, it gives CASGTGTLSYGYTF.

The chain combines TRBV19 with TRBJ1-2; 9 bases align to TRBD1. The germline gives CDR1 LNHDA, CDR2 SQIVND (reference sequence). The V segment lost 4 bases and the J segment 2 bases; nucleotides outside the gene matches: 2. The CDR3 runs to 14 residues. CDR3 amino acids: CASSRGQGNYGYTF. CDR3 nucleotides: TGTGCCAGTAGTAGGGGACAGGGAAACTATGGCTACACCTTC.

CDR3 residues: CASSPGTSHEQYF. CDR3 bases: TGTGCCAGCAGCCCCGGGACATCCCACGAGCAGTACTTC. The chain uses TRBV11-3 and TRBJ2-7; D possibly corresponds to TRBD1 (6 bases). The CDR3 length is 13 residues. CDR1 and CDR2 (germline): SGHNT, YENEEA. The V gene lost 5 bases and the J gene lost 5 bases, with 13 bases spanning the gap.

This clone was detected only once. The J gene is TRBJ1-6, the V gene TRBV11-1, with a possible D match to TRBD1 (5 bases). V dropped 2 bases and J dropped 9 bases, with 8 bases sitting between them. Germline V CDR1 and CDR2: SGHAT, FQDESV (reference sequence). This CDR3 has 13 amino acids. CDR3 protein: CASSLNGGSPLHF. CDR3 coding DNA: TGTGCCAGCAGCTTAAACGGGGGTTCACCCCTCCACTTT.

The gene calls are TRBV4-1 and TRBJ1-1; a possible D gene is TRBD1 (5 bases). With 7 bases removed from V and 5 bases from J, the gap between germline ends came to 17 bases. Germline loops: CDR1 MGHRA, CDR2 YSYEKL. This CDR3 has 14 residues. The CDR3 loop is CASTLGGTLTEAFF. The CDR3, as DNA: TGCGCCAGCACCTTGGGAGGGACGTTAACTGAAGCTTTCTTT.

This clone appeared once. The chain's CDR3 is CASSSGQNYGYTF. As DNA, the CDR3 is TGTGCCAGCAGTTCGGGACAGAACTATGGCTACACCTTC. This chain joins TRBV6-1 and TRBJ1-2; 7 nucleotides agree with TRBD1. J gave up 2 bases and V 5 bases, and 2 bases lay outside the gene matches. CDR1 MNHNS and CDR2 SASEGT come from the germline V gene. This CDR3 is built from 13 residues.

The chain recombines TRBV30 with TRBJ1-1; TRBD1 matches at 7 bases. Unmatched junction bases numbered 9, after V lost 3 bases and J lost 8 bases. CDR1 and CDR2 from the germline V gene are GTSNPN and SVGIG (reference sequence). This CDR3 has 13 residues. The CDR3 region is CAWSRDSSMEAFF. The CDR3 DNA sequence: TGTGCCTGGAGCCGGGACAGCTCTATGGAAGCTTTCTTT.

The chain is built from TRBV12-1 and TRBJ2-5; the table names TRBD2, a call not compared with the DNA. TRBV12-1 is assigned pseudogene status. The length of the CDR3 is 14 residues. CDR3 region: CASSFYRVQETQYF. DNA of the CDR3: TGTGCCAGCAGCTTTTATAGAGTCCAAGAGACCCAGTACTTC.

Only a few counts were recorded for this clone. The V gene is TRBV7-9, the J gene TRBJ2-1, with TRBD2 as a possible D gene (5 bases). Germline V CDR1 and CDR2: SEHNR, FQNEAQ (reference sequence). The CDR3 covers 14 residues. Trimming cost V 1 base and J 8 bases, with 12 bases left between them. CDR3 bases: TGTGCCAGCAGCTTAGGGGTCCAAGCGGATGAGCAGTTCTTC. It encodes CASSLGVQADEQFF.